This is a list of T cell receptor beta chains from one sample in a study of blood T cell repertoires in COVID-19. TCRdb keeps only in-frame clones here, not all; method: immunoSEQ multiplex PCR. The sample gives about 240,000 clones, more than 75% of which show up once; roughly 12% is in the top ten. Sequencing was carried out using peripheral blood. These TCRs come from a woman between 55 and 75 years old with active or convalescent COVID-19. Each CDR3 is given with its conserved first and last residue. The order of the fields is CDR3 protein, CDR3 DNA, V gene, CDR3 length, clone size, J gene, D gene. A D gene is named only where the DNA matches it firmly. The listing skips clone size in some rows; elsewhere it reads once, few, many or a size class.

cdr3_aa: CASSSGGMNTGELFF
cdr3_nt: TGTGCCAGCAGTTCCGGGGGGATGAACACCGGGGAGCTGTTTTTT
v_call: TRBV6-5
cdr3_length: 15
clone_size: NA
j_call: TRBJ2-2
d_call: TRBD2

cdr3_aa: CASSHRDRNTEAFF
cdr3_nt: TGTGCCAGCAGTCATCGGGACAGAAACACTGAAGCTTTCTTT
v_call: TRBV6-1
cdr3_length: 14
clone_size: NA
j_call: TRBJ1-1
d_call: TRBD1

cdr3_aa: CASSPSDRRNEQFF
cdr3_nt: TGTGCCAGTAGTCCCTCAGACAGGCGCAATGAGCAGTTCTTC
v_call: TRBV19
cdr3_length: 14
clone_size: NA
j_call: TRBJ2-1
d_call: NA

cdr3_aa: CASSKRDNFYGYTF
cdr3_nt: TGTGCCAGCAGTAAACGGGACAACTTCTATGGCTACACCTTC
v_call: TRBV6-2/TRBV6-3
cdr3_length: 14
clone_size: NA
j_call: TRBJ1-2
d_call: NA

cdr3_aa: CASSQQRGGQETQYF
cdr3_nt: TGTGCCAGCAGCCAACAGCGGGGGGGCCAAGAGACCCAGTACTTC
v_call: TRBV7-2
cdr3_length: 15
clone_size: NA
j_call: TRBJ2-5
d_call: TRBD2

cdr3_aa: CASSNGQGRDSYGYTF
cdr3_nt: TGTGCCAGCAGCAACGGTCAGGGACGGGACTCATATGGCTACACCTTC
v_call: TRBV21-1
cdr3_length: 16
clone_size: NA
j_call: TRBJ1-2
d_call: NA

cdr3_aa: CASSPDSYGYTF
cdr3_nt: TGTGCCAGCTCACCAGACAGCTATGGCTACACCTTC
v_call: TRBV18
cdr3_length: 12
clone_size: NA
j_call: TRBJ1-2
d_call: NA

cdr3_aa: CASSLVSSGWETQYF
cdr3_nt: TGTGCCAGCAGCTTAGTGTCGTCCGGGTGGGAGACCCAGTACTTC
v_call: TRBV7-2
cdr3_length: 15
clone_size: once
j_call: TRBJ2-5
d_call: NA

cdr3_aa: CSVRRDSSEETQYF
cdr3_nt: TGCAGCGTCCGCCGGGACAGCTCAGAAGAGACCCAGTACTTC
v_call: TRBV29-1
cdr3_length: 14
clone_size: NA
j_call: TRBJ2-5
d_call: TRBD1

cdr3_aa: CSYQAGNYEQYF
cdr3_nt: TGCAGCTACCAAGCGGGGAACTACGAGCAGTACTTC
v_call: TRBV29-1
cdr3_length: 12
clone_size: NA
j_call: TRBJ2-7
d_call: TRBD2

cdr3_aa: CAWARDTAETQYF
cdr3_nt: TGTGCCTGGGCCAGGGATACGGCGGAGACCCAGTACTTC
v_call: TRBV30
cdr3_length: 13
clone_size: NA
j_call: TRBJ2-5
d_call: NA

cdr3_aa: CASSLGHGYNEQFF
cdr3_nt: TGTGCCAGCAGCTTAGGACATGGCTACAATGAGCAGTTCTTC
v_call: TRBV7-2
cdr3_length: 14
clone_size: NA
j_call: TRBJ2-1
d_call: NA

cdr3_aa: CASSYSGALINQPQHF
cdr3_nt: TGTGCCAGCAGTTACTCAGGGGCCCTTATCAATCAGCCCCAGCATTTT
v_call: TRBV6-5
cdr3_length: 16
clone_size: NA
j_call: TRBJ1-5
d_call: NA

cdr3_aa: CASTLAGGNEKLFF
cdr3_nt: TGTGCCAGCACTTTAGCGGGGGGGAATGAAAAACTGTTTTTT
v_call: TRBV7-9
cdr3_length: 14
clone_size: NA
j_call: TRBJ1-4
d_call: NA